This T cell receptor (beta chain) originates from a study of vaccination and CD4 T cells after COVID-19. On this clonotype itself: Its specificity is unknown.

The Oncomine TCR Beta short-read assay sequenced DNA from cultured CD4+ T cells. TCRdb re-derived calls from the PCR reads in MiXCR, one entry per CDR3 protein. In the table there are about 14,000 distinct CDR3 sequences, 53% of which are singletons. Sample treatment: 10-day PBMC culture with coronavirus spike peptide pools or control peptides (ViraFEST assay). In the ViraFEST assay, peptide-pool expansion preceded TCR sequencing of expanded clonotypes. Positive PCR tests came between March and December 2020, ahead of the US Alpha, Beta and Delta variants. The TCR comes from a human donor who had recovered from COVID-19. The sample taken for sequencing was CD4+ T cells from blood, cultured in vitro.

CDR3 nucleotides: TGTGCCAGCAGTGGGACGACAGGGTTAGGAGAAAAACTGTTTTTT. Residues: CASSGTTGLGEKLFF. This sequence joins TRBV2 and TRBJ1-4, with 7 bases that match TRBD1. The junction had 10 bases not matched to a gene; V was cut back by 4 bases and J by 8 bases. The CDR3 totals 15 residues. CDR1 is SNHLY and CDR2 is FYNNEI in the germline V gene.